The clone carrying this T cell receptor beta chain was observed many times. Regions amplified from RNA transcripts were the TCR beta CDR3 regions. Using the HTBI primer set, a first-round RT-PCR was run on the TCR CDR3. TCRdb ran MiXCR on the multiplex PCR reads and lists one entry per CDR3 protein. The profile shows 400,000 to 550,000 distinct CDR3 sequences, around a quarter of them singletons. This CDR3 spans 16 amino acids. Trimming cost V 4 bases and J 5 bases; bases outside gene matches: 6. Germline CDR1 reads KGHDR; CDR2 reads SFDVKD. Any patient presenting with uncontrolled infection, other autoimmune disease, pregnancy or lactation was left out. Orbital computed tomography and thyroid ultrasound, together with serum TRAb and thyroxine and clinical symptoms, were used for diagnoses. This sample stems from a study of T cells in Graves' hyperthyroidism and ophthalmopathy. The wider study: Peripheral blood draws took place at initial diagnosis, ahead of any treatment.

The receptor comes from a woman aged 25 to 39 with Graves' ophthalmopathy. The chain is built from TRBV24-1 and TRBJ2-2; 10 bases map to TRBD1. The source material was blood. The CDR3 DNA reads TGTGCCACCAGTGACACCGGGACAGGGGTTACCGGGGAGCTGTTTTTT. This encodes CATSDTGTGVTGELFF.